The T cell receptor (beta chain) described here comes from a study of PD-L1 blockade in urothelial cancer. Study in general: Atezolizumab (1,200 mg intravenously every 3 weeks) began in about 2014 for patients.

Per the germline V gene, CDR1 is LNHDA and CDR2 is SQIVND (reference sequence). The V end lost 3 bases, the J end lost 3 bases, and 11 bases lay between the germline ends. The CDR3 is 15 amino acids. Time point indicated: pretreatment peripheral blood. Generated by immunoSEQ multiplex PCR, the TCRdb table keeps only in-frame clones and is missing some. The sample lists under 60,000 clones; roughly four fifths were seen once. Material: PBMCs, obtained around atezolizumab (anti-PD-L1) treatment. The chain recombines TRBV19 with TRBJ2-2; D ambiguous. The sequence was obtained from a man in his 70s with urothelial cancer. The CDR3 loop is CASSMFQEYTGELFF. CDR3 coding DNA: TGTGCCAGTAGTATGTTCCAGGAATACACCGGGGAGCTGTTTTTT.